This T cell receptor beta chain was observed in a study of shared clonotypes between healthy human individuals. With regard to this clone: Its antigen is unknown.

Genomic DNA (from each subset) was split evenly across several immunoSEQ plates. Each sorted subset replicate got 200 ng genomic DNA, roughly 27,000 genomes. TCRdb keeps only in-frame clones here, not all; method: immunoSEQ multiplex PCR. The sample records over 300,000 clones, about nine tenths being singletons. V lost 4 bases to trimming and J lost 5 bases; unmatched junction nucleotides: 9. Looked up from germline, CDR1 is MNHEY and CDR2 is SVGAGI. This CDR3 contains 15 residues. CD45RO+ cells went into CD8 memory alongside CCR7-negative CD45RA+ TemRA cells. General study points: Expectations were that clonotype sharing among donors would be affected by sequencing depth.

This TCR derives from a man aged 18 to 29 in good health. The chain is built from TRBV6-5 and TRBJ2-5, with TRBD2 identical over 8 bases. Sequencing used memory CD8+ T cells sorted from blood. Subset noted: CD45RO+ cells pooled with CCR7-negative TemRA cells. CDR3 DNA: TGTGCCAGCAGTTCTGCGGGGGGCCGAGGGGAGACCCAGTACTTC. This translates into CASSSAGGRGETQYF.